This T cell receptor beta chain was recovered during a study of T cells after yellow fever vaccination (dated by TCRdb to between 2019 and 2020). Regarding the research as a whole: The SMART-Seq v4 Ultra Low Input RNA kit was used to prepare libraries from fractions with low cell numbers. To follow T-cell clones before and after primary and booster YFV17D yellow fever vaccination, bulk TCR alpha and beta repertoires were sequenced over time. Two healthy male donors, one aged 18 to 30 and one aged 30 to 40 years, made up the cohort. Blood was collected at multiple timepoints before and after primary and secondary immunization, and bulk PBMC replicates and cell subsets were isolated. The study at large found these results: The secondary T-cell response was weaker than the primary response but faster, peaking on day 5 instead of day 15. A small share of clonotypes was detected in both CD4 and CD8 compartments, with the overlap likely arising from convergent recombination. After the booster, most clones that had expanded after primary vaccination were detected again (almost 97% of CD4 and around nine tenths of CD8), suggesting broad maintenance of memory. Only two donors were included in the study, so the extent to which the findings can be generalized is limited. FACS-sorted repertoires could contain abundant contaminating clonotypes from the bulk population, so computational filtering was required.

To note about this clonotype: Its antigen is currently not known. No base qualities exist here, and no much larger clone lies one base off it.

The instrument given in TCRdb is Illumina NovaSeq 6000. TCR cDNA was synthesized by 5'RACE template switching, which introduced a universal primer site and unique molecular identifiers. Priming of cDNA synthesis was performed from both the TCR alpha and TCR beta constant segments. Two PCR steps were used to amplify libraries, with sample barcodes and sequencing adapters being added in the second step. Sequencing of libraries was done on Illumina HiSeq 2500 (2x100 bp) or NovaSeq (2x150 bp). The study's processing was this. MIGEC handled demultiplexing of reads and collapsing into UMI consensus sequences, while MiXCR performed V(D)J alignment. Clonotypes responding to the vaccine were identified with edgeR on replicate PBMC samples, with the criteria of FDR below 0.01 and a log2 fold change above 5 up to day 15. CD4 or CD8 identity was assigned to each bulk clonotype according to whether the clonotype was present at higher abundance in the sequenced CD4 repertoire or the sequenced CD8 repertoire. Clones were called with MiXCR by TCRdb after fastp trimmed the public reads at Q25, and only in-frame beta chains were retained. When rows share a CDR3 protein, they turn into one entry using the most common DNA and genes. Here the V and J calls rest on TCRdb's processing, not on the authors' analysis. The table for this sample lists about 340,000 distinct CDR3 sequences; approximately 13% of them were counted only once. The ten biggest clones cover approximately 3.4% of the sample.

Taken with the paper, the label for treatment or condition translates to: live attenuated yellow fever vaccine strain. PBMCs were isolated from peripheral blood using a standard Ficoll-Paque protocol. CD4 and CD8 T-cell fractions were isolated with Dynabeads CD4 and CD8 positive selection kits. TriZol was used to extract RNA from bulk PBMCs, CD4 and CD8 fractions, and dextramer-positive and dextramer-negative fractions. From the germline V gene (reference sequence), CDR1 is DFQATT and CDR2 is SNEGSKA. Between the V and J ends, shortened by 3 bases and 4 bases respectively, the junction contains 17 bases. The CDR3, from cysteine to phenylalanine, totals 15 residues. The DNA shown is the 45-base CDR3, in frame from base 1.

The V and J segments used are TRBV20-1 and TRBJ2-3, with an unclear D gene assignment. Sequences were derived from CD4+ T cells sorted from PBMCs, sampled 15 days after the yellow fever booster vaccination. This TCR came from a man aged 18 to 29 who received the YFV17D yellow fever vaccine. The nucleotides read TGCAGTGCTAGTACCCCGCCGCGTGGGGCAGATACGCAGTATTTT. It translates as CSASTPPRGADTQYF.